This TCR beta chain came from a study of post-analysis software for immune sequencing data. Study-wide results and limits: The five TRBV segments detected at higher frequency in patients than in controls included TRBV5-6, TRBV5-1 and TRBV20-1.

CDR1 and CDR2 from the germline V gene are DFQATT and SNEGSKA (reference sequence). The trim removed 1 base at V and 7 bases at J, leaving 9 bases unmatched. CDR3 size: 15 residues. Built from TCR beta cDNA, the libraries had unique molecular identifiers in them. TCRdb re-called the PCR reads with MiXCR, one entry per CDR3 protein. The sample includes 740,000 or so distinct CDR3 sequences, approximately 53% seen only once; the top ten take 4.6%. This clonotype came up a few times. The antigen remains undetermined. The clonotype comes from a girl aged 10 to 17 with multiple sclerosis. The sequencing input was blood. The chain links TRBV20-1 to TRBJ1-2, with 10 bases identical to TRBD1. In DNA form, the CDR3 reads TGCAGTGCTAGAGCGACAGGGGGCGGTTCTGGTGGCTACACCTTC. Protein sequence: CSARATGGGSGGYTF.